The sequence of this T cell receptor (beta chain) was determined in a study of blood T cell repertoires in COVID-19. Original processing notes: Amplifying reference gene primers gave estimates of nucleated cell counts. The protocol was immunoSEQ multiplex PCR, while the TCRdb copy is restricted to in-frame clones and leaves out a portion. V, J and clone size were drawn from that table, and D and trimming were deduced from the DNA. The sample lists some 200,000 clones; about 80% were seen once. This TCR was recovered from a woman aged 40-49 years with acute COVID-19. Sequencing input: PBMCs or T cells enriched from blood (not recorded which).

The CDR3 DNA is TGTGCCAGCAGCCAAGTATTCCATGAAAAACTGTTTTTT. Protein product: CASSQVFHEKLFF. The rearrangement links TRBV14 to TRBJ1-4; D ambiguous. Per the germline V gene, CDR1 is SGHDN and CDR2 is FVKESK. This CDR3 comprises 13 residues. The V end lost 1 base, the J end lost 6 bases, and 6 bases lay between the germline ends.